These 15 T cell receptor beta chains share one sample of origin, sequenced in a study of cytomegalovirus exposure and HLA in healthy donors. PCR used 60 Vbeta primers and 13 Jbeta primers. Clones were sequenced by immunoSEQ multiplex PCR, and TCRdb holds only the in-frame ones, with some missing. The sample includes some 120,000 clones, around 83% of them seen just once. The sequenced sample was PBMCs. The receptors were gathered from a woman between 18 and 30 years old in good health and CMV-seropositive.

To note about this clone: A junction boundary mismatches the germline segment, possibly from a read error. Here the CDR3 reads CSSSPIELNQPQHF. As DNA, the CDR3 is TGTTCCAGCAGCCCGATAGAGCTCAATCAGCCCCAGCATTTT. The V and J genes are TRBV7-9 and TRBJ1-5, with no clear D. The CDR3 has 14 amino acids. CDR1 is SEHNR, CDR2 FQNEAQ, per germline (reference sequence).

V is TRBV5-1 and J is TRBJ2-3; perhaps TRBD1 as D (6 bases). The V gene's germline CDR1 is SGHRS and CDR2 YFSETQ. V was shortened by 5 bases and J by 2 bases, with 12 bases between the two germline ends. This CDR3 has 14 amino acids. DNA of the CDR3: TGCGCCAGCAGACCCGGGACACACACAGATACGCAGTATTTT. Its protein product is CASRPGTHTDTQYF. The full variable domain, completed using reference TRBV5-1 and TRBJ2-3, is KAGVTQTPRYLIKTRGQQVTLSCSPISGHRSVSWYQQTPGQGLQFLFEYFSETQRNKGNFPGRFSGRQFSNSRSEMNVSTLELGDSALYLCASRPGTHTDTQYFGPGTRLTVL.

The rearrangement links TRBV19 to TRBJ2-7; perhaps TRBD1 as D (6 bases). The V gene lost 6 bases and the J gene lost 5 bases, with 20 bases spanning the gap. Germline loops: CDR1 LNHDA, CDR2 SQIVND (reference sequence). This CDR3 comprises 15 residues. Here the CDR3 reads CASSPQGQGTNEQYF. The CDR3 bases are TGTGCCAGTAGCCCCCAAGGTCAGGGGACCAACGAGCAGTACTTC. The full variable domain, its missing parts supplied by reference TRBV19 and TRBJ2-7, is DGGITQSPKYLFRKEGQNVTLSCEQNLNHDAMYWYRQDPGQGLRLIYYSQIVNDFQKGDIAEGYSVSREKKESFPLTVTSAQKNPTAFYLCASSPQGQGTNEQYFGPGTRLTVT.

The chain combines TRBV5-4 with TRBJ1-6, with D unresolved. The CDR3 consists of 16 residues. In germline, CDR1 is SGHNT, CDR2 YYREEE (reference sequence). Trimming left V 2 bases short and J 0 bases short, with 9 bases between. CDR3 loop: CASSFSVSSYNSPLHF. The CDR3 DNA sequence: TGTGCCAGCAGCTTTTCCGTGAGCTCCTATAATTCACCCCTCCACTTT.

This chain connects TRBV7-9 to TRBJ1-1; tentatively, D is TRBD1 (5 bases). The germline gives CDR1 SEHNR, CDR2 FQNEAQ (reference sequence). Deletions cut 7 bases from V and 1 base from J, with 10 bases between. There are 13 residues in the CDR3. The chain's CDR3 is CASNTDRNTEAFF. CDR3 coding DNA: TGTGCCAGCAACACAGACAGGAACACTGAAGCTTTCTTT.

V and J are TRBV10-3 and TRBJ2-7; a possible D gene is TRBD1 (6 bases). Germline V gene lookup returns CDR1 ENHRY and CDR2 SYGVKD. Trimming removed 6 bases at V and 3 bases at J, with 12 bases between. There are 13 residues in the CDR3. CDR3 amino acids: CAISQGQGYEQYF. In DNA, the CDR3 is TGTGCCATCAGCCAGGGGCAGGGCTACGAGCAGTACTTC.

CDR3 coding DNA: TGTGCCAGCAGCTTTTCTAATCAGCCCCAGCATTTT. Amino acid sequence: CASSFSNQPQHF. The chain joins TRBV11-2 to TRBJ1-5; D is undetermined. Germline assignment: CDR1 SGHAT and CDR2 FQNNGV. The CDR3 has 12 amino acids. With 3 bases removed from V and 4 bases from J, the gap between germline ends came to 4 bases. The full variable domain, completed using reference TRBV11-2 and TRBJ1-5, is EAGVAQSPRYKIIEKRQSVAFWCNPISGHATLYWYQQILGQGPKLLIQFQNNGVVDDSQLPKDRFSAERLKGVDSTLKIQPAKLEDSAVYLCASSFSNQPQHFGDGTRLSIL.

The chain uses TRBV29-1 and TRBJ2-3; TRBD1 aligns across 8 bases. V lost 3 bases, J lost 1 base, and 9 bases stayed unmatched. CDR1 is SQVTM, CDR2 ANQGSEA, per germline. The CDR3 totals 16 residues. The chain's CDR3 is CSVEGADRDGTDTQYF. The CDR3 DNA follows: TGCAGCGTTGAGGGAGCGGACAGGGACGGCACAGATACGCAGTATTTT.

This chain connects TRBV6-5 to TRBJ2-7; TRBD2 matches at 8 bases. Unmatched junction bases numbered 8, after V lost 0 bases and J lost 4 bases. CDR1 is MNHEY and CDR2 is SVGAGI in the germline V gene. The CDR3 is 16 residues long. CDR3 region: CASSYSRSASGYEQYF. Here the CDR3 DNA reads TGTGCCAGCAGTTACTCGAGATCTGCTAGCGGGTACGAGCAGTACTTC.

This clone has just a few counts. The rearrangement uses TRBV7-2 and TRBJ2-1, with 8 bases matching TRBD2. CDR3 length: 14 residues. V shed 5 bases, J shed 6 bases, and the junction held 6 bases outside the gene matches. Germline loops: CDR1 SGHTA, CDR2 FQGNSA. The CDR3 DNA sequence: TGTGCCAGCAGCATTGGACTAGCCGTCAATGAGCAGTTCTTC. Translated: CASSIGLAVNEQFF.

This chain uses TRBV19 with TRBJ2-1; 9 bases are shared with TRBD2. Germline values: CDR1 LNHDA, CDR2 SQIVND (reference sequence). The CDR3 contains 18 residues. V lost 1 base to trimming and J lost 4 bases; unmatched junction nucleotides: 11. For the CDR3, the DNA is TGTGCCAGTAGTATAGCCCGCCTAGCGGGACAGAGGTACAATGAGCAGTTCTTC. It yields the protein CASSIARLAGQRYNEQFF.

This chain uses TRBV7-8 with TRBJ1-1; D is possibly TRBD1 (5 bases). The CDR3 is made up of 15 amino acids. Germline loops: CDR1 SGHVS, CDR2 FQNEAQ. The germline V and J ends were trimmed by 6 bases and 2 bases, with 16 bases remaining between them. In nucleotides, the CDR3 is TGTGCCAGCAGGAAACAGGACCGAATCAACACTGAAGCTTTCTTT. Its protein is CASRKQDRINTEAFF.

This clone was recorded a few times. This sequence joins TRBV5-1 and TRBJ2-1; 8 bases map to TRBD2. The CDR3 runs to 16 residues. CDR1 and CDR2 (germline): SGHRS, YFSETQ. The V gene end was trimmed by 0 bases and the J gene end by 5 bases; junction bases not matched to a gene: 7. CDR3 nucleotides: TGCGCCAGCAGCTTGGATGCGGGGGGTCAAAACAATGAGCAGTTCTTC. The encoded protein is CASSLDAGGQNNEQFF.

The chain carries TRBV11-2 and TRBJ1-2; 8 bases agree with TRBD1. CDR1 and CDR2 (germline): SGHAT, FQNNGV. There are 14 residues in the CDR3. The J segment lost 8 bases and the V segment lost 2 bases, leaving 7 bases of the junction unmatched. In nucleotides, the CDR3 is TGTGCCAGCAGCTTATTGCAGGGGGCGCAAGGCTACACCTTC. It codes for CASSLLQGAQGYTF.

The chain employs TRBV7-3 and TRBJ2-1; D possibly corresponds to TRBD2 (5 bases). The V and J ends lost 5 bases and 9 bases respectively, with 8 bases between them. This CDR3 is built from 11 residues. Germline assignment: CDR1 SGHTA and CDR2 FQGTGA. The CDR3 protein is CASSLGGEQFF. Here the CDR3 DNA reads TGTGCCAGCAGCCTTGGAGGTGAGCAGTTCTTC.